This T cell receptor (beta chain) was sequenced in a study of OX40 agonist ivuxolimab in advanced cancers. Notes on the research overall: The costimulatory receptor OX40 (CD134) was targeted by ivuxolimab, a fully human IgG2 agonistic monoclonal antibody. Intravenous ivuxolimab was administered to patients every 2 weeks at six dose levels: 0.01, 0.1, 0.3, 1.5, 3 and 10 mg/kg. Among the roughly 52 dose-escalation patients, about 19 had hepatocellular carcinoma, roughly 15 melanoma, 9 renal cell carcinoma and 9 head and neck cancer. The dose-escalation cohort was about 83% male with a mean age of roughly 60 years, ranging from roughly 20 to 85. Prior anti-PD-1, anti-PD-L1 or anti-CTLA-4 therapy was permitted, and approximately 41% of dose-escalation patients had received checkpoint inhibitors. Partial responses occurred in three dose-escalation patients: two with cutaneous melanoma and one with hepatocellular carcinoma. The purpose of peripheral TCRbeta sequencing was to test whether ivuxolimab changed TCR sequence diversity and led to clonal T-cell expansion. The paper reports the monotherapy dose-escalation portion (N of about 47 patients) of the phase I ivuxolimab trial.

V loses 1 base, J loses 7 bases, and the germline ends lie 5 bases apart. The CDR3 runs 13 residues from the cysteine to the phenylalanine. CDR3 DNA only is kept here, 39 bases in frame from base 1. CDR1 and CDR2, per the germline V gene, are SGHAT and FQNNGV. Genomic DNA was extracted from sorted cells for sequencing of the TCRbeta CDR3 region. The immunoSEQ Assay was used for sequencing of TCRbeta CDR3 regions. This immuneACCESS table, as held by TCRdb, lists in-frame sequences with V and J called but not all clones. Of the missing ones, under half trace to an unresolved V gene in checked studies; the others have no known cause. Recorded for this sample are tens of thousands of clones; about 82% of them occurred a single time. The ten largest make up approximately 2.6% of the sample. A word on this clone: The clone's antigen remains unknown. Qualities for individual bases were not recorded, and no much larger clone is one base off.

Broader findings and caveats from the paper: After ivuxolimab, more expanded clones were found on average in CD8+ T cells than in CD4+ T cells. In partial responders in the 0.1-3.0 mg/kg groups, normalized peripheral clonal expansion was found to be among the lowest, especially among CD8+ T cells. Low levels of normalized T-cell clonal expansion were also shown by some nonresponding patients. The antigen specificity of the peripheral T cells that underwent clonal expansion was not determined. At doses from 0.1 to 3.0 mg/kg, clonal expansion was seen in both CD4+ and CD8+ blood T cells between baseline and week 6.

Patients with autoimmune disease history or receiving systemic immunosuppression were excluded from the trial. Peripheral blood for TCR sequencing was collected from all dose cohorts at baseline, on cycle 4 day 1, and on cycle 7 day 1. The samples were taken from a phase I, first-in-human, multicenter, open-label dose-escalation trial of ivuxolimab. Adults with locally advanced or metastatic head and neck squamous cell, hepatocellular, melanoma or renal cell carcinoma were enrolled in the trial. CD4+ and CD8+ T cells were sorted separately from peripheral blood before TCR sequencing. Sequenced here: CD4+ or CD8+ T cells sorted from blood, sampled in a trial of the OX40 agonist ivuxolimab. The receptor chain draws on TRBV11-2 and TRBJ1-6, with the D gene too uncertain to name. This TCR derives from an adult with an advanced solid tumor such as melanoma, head and neck, liver or kidney cancer. The nucleotides are TGTGCCAGCAGCTTAGTCCAGAATTCACCCCTCCACTTT. Protein translation: CASSLVQNSPLHF.